This TCR beta chain comes out of a study of cytomegalovirus exposure and HLA in healthy donors (dated by TCRdb to 2016 to 2017). Describing the broader study: An earlier analysis of approximately 590 of the donors reported about 250 Gb of sequence data and 120 million or so unique TCR beta sequences from about 179 million T cells. An early release that covered fewer than 750 HLA-typed donors contained approximately 300 gigabases of sequencing data and tens of millions of unique TCR sequences. Among the roughly 430 genotyped donors, around 81% belonged to the genetic ancestry cluster associated with self-reported Caucasian donors. The study aimed to test whether signatures of past pathogen exposure could be identified by cataloging public T cell receptors. The study used immunosequencing to profile the T cell repertoires of more than 650 subjects and linked those repertoires to cytomegalovirus serostatus. Besides the first cohort of under 700 subjects, a separate validation cohort made up of around 120 different subjects was used. To predict cytomegalovirus infection status, the study combined high-throughput TCR immunosequencing, statistical association of individual TCRs with disease status, and machine learning. A later analysis re-analyzed previously published TCR beta repertoires from several hundred donors and added high-resolution HLA genotyping to study TCR occurrence patterns. In the later analysis, no new phenotypic data were used to find candidate immune exposures; instead, reliance was placed on TCR beta sequences and their occurrence across donors. In an earlier analysis of 587 of the donors, high-throughput TCR beta sequencing was used to judge whether each TCR beta V gene segment behaved as functional or pseudogenic. Donor age, sex, ethnicity and CMV serostatus were collected together with the repertoire data. A later genetic analysis took genome-wide SNP genotypes for about 55% of the 666 donors and used that subset as a discovery cohort. All discovery cohort repertoires had been generated on a single sequencing platform. Both class I and class II loci were covered by HLA typing, at four-digit resolution. The number of typed donors differed by locus: about 620-630 for A, B, C, DRB1 and DQB1; some 500 for DQA1; 606 for DPA1; and roughly 450 for DPB1. Four or five DR-DQ haplotypes were handled as single units for association and clustering because linkage in the cohort was strong. Across about 380 genotyped donors of the cohort, an average of about 240,000 unique TCR beta nucleotide sequences per donor were sequenced, and roughly 20% of those sequences were non-productive. General conclusions and limits of the study: Strong co-occurrence of HLA alleles, especially DR and DQ, made assigning TCR associations to individual alleles difficult. Linkage disequilibrium might explain the correlated functional status among segregating V segments, but an unknown experimental factor could not be ruled out. At a false discovery rate of 0.05, a later analysis linked around 17,000 TCR beta sequences to specific HLA alleles. V-gene and J-gene trimming of TCR beta chains was associated with a missense DCLRE1C variant in a later genetic analysis, and the association was replicated in an independent cohort. For the cohort, immune exposure information was limited to CMV serostatus. Compared with the approximately 700-donor mean, donors in an Asian-associated ancestry cluster had fewer N-insertions in productive TCRs, according to a later genetic analysis. The earlier analysis of fewer than 750 of the donors excluded some 15 rarely observed V segments, including chromosome 9 orphons, because counts were too low. A cluster of highly shared sequence variants was judged likely to be a technical artifact of the sequencing pipeline. A further reported finding was that TCR beta sequences accurately predicted the HLA-A and HLA-B alleles for most subjects in the first cohort. According to a later analysis, parvovirus B19, influenza, CMV and Epstein-Barr virus appeared linked to several top co-occurrence clusters. In a later analysis, TCR association rates were found to vary across HLA loci, with the most associated TCRs seen for DRB1 alleles and the fewest for HLA-C alleles. Because HLA typing was missing for some donors at each locus, association tests included only the typed subset. Some IMGT-functional V segments, including TRBV6-2 and TRBV6-3, could not be told apart with the 87-base-pair reads, so those segments were excluded. The study gave a list of under 200 TCR beta chains associated with cytomegalovirus. In a later analysis, HLA-associated TCR beta chains were found to be more clonally expanded and to have lower generation probabilities than equally common non-associated chains. While some public TCRs were present in many individuals, most TCR sequences turned up only very rarely across donors. In vitro tests confirmed that a few of the cytomegalovirus-associated TCR beta chains recognize cytomegalovirus antigens. In an earlier analysis of around 500 of the donors, most TCR beta V segments appeared in productive rearrangements about 87% or about 30% of the time, broadly matching IMGT annotations. In both the original and validation cohorts, the classifier was reported to diagnose cytomegalovirus status with high specificity and sensitivity. In this cohort, only TCR beta chains were sequenced, and detectable features were limited by the absence of alpha or paired-chain data. Roughly uniform sequencing depth across donors was assumed in presence/absence analyses, although this assumption may not hold. It was suggested by the authors that the approach could potentially be generalized to other disease states and immunological phenotypes. Most CMV-associated TCR beta chains appeared to be HLA-restricted in a later analysis, and the HLA associations seemed to be driven largely by CMV exposure.

The library was prepared using the immunoSEQ multiplex PCR assay. A mixture of 60 forward primers for TCR Vbeta segments and 13 reverse primers for TCR Jbeta segments was used in the multiplex PCR. A multiplex PCR assay on genomic DNA amplified the CDR3 region of rearranged TCR beta genes. On the Illumina HiSeq System, the amplified TCR beta libraries were sequenced as 87-base-pair reads. For the original study's pipeline: A later analysis counted 75 million to 100 million unique TCR beta chains across the roughly 700 repertoires, and approximately 11 million of these chains were shared by at least two donors. Raw reads were error-corrected and collapsed into unique sequences with a nearest-neighbor algorithm that merged closely related sequences to remove PCR and sequencing errors. To assign V, D and J gene segments, CDR3 sequences were aligned to IMGT reference sequences. For a sequence to be retained, a match of at least six nucleotides was required to both a V gene segment and a J gene segment. A rearrangement was called productive if the CDR3 had no stop codons and remained in frame with V and J, and every other rearrangement was called non-productive. CDR3 was defined by IMGT convention, running from the second conserved V-encoded cysteine to the conserved J-encoded phenylalanine. In an earlier analysis of 550 to 650 of the donors, sequences lacking an unambiguous match to a single V gene segment were excluded. An earlier analysis of 587 of the donors called V segments functional above 56.7% productive rearrangements and segregating when the between-donor standard deviation exceeded 5%. A statistical classification framework was developed to diagnose cytomegalovirus status using the catalog of TCR beta chain sequences. In a later analysis, TCR nucleotide sequences were compared against IMGT/GENE-DB human TR gene sequences so that V and J genes could be assigned. Using the TCRdist pipeline, a later analysis assigned CDR3 sequences along with most-parsimonious VDJ recombination scenarios. In a later analysis, every TCR beta chain was defined by the combination of its CDR3 amino acid sequence and its V-gene family, and reads without a unique V-gene family were dropped. In a later analysis, some 600 highly shared, low-generation-probability nucleotide sequences were removed to address suspected cross-contamination and a sequencing artifact. In a later analysis, a clonal expansion index for each public chain was calculated from normalized within-repertoire ranks of inferred template counts. A later analysis computed generation probabilities with a VDJ recombination model fitted to out-of-frame rearrangements, and checked the results against IGoR. In a later analysis, TCR-TCR, TCR-HLA and TCR-CMV co-occurrence was scored with hypergeometric tests, and a repertoire-size bias correction was applied to TCR pairs. In a later analysis, false discovery rates were estimated by permuting HLA or CMV assignments 20 times. In a later analysis, co-occurring TCRs were grouped with DBSCAN, and TCRdist sequence similarity was added when clustering was performed within HLA-allele-positive subsets. Co-occurrence clustering excluded repertoires with fewer than 30,000 or more than 120,000 public chains, plus five with anomalous nucleotide sharing. Held by TCRdb, this immuneACCESS table contains in-frame sequences only and omits some clones. Under half of the omission traces to an unresolved V gene where checked; the cause of the rest is unknown. That table furnishes V, J and clone size, whereas the DNA furnished D and trimming. The sample table contains about 200,000 clones; only one count was recorded for 80% to 90% of them. The ten largest make up less than 0.35% of the sample.

In the germline V gene, CDR1 corresponds to SGHRS and CDR2 to YFSETQ. From the cysteine through the phenylalanine, the CDR3 covers 15 amino acids. Only the CDR3 DNA is retained, 45 bases long and in frame from the first base. At the junction V is shortened by 5 bases and J by 7 bases; bases outside the gene matches: 7. This clone was seen only a few times. Its target antigen remains unknown. Nothing much larger sits one base from this clone, and base qualities are not available. The cohort comprised under 700 healthy bone marrow donors. Cohort members were all nominally healthy when sampled, although unrecorded immune exposures were likely present. The donor tested CMV seronegative and was one of the 352 seronegative cohort members. A peripheral blood sample was provided by each donor, and peripheral blood mononuclear cells were used for TCR beta sequencing. The Qiagen DNeasy Blood Extraction Kit was used to extract genomic DNA from the blood cell samples.

The receptor comes from a woman aged 25 to 39 in good health and CMV-seronegative. Recombination connected TRBV5-1 to TRBJ2-1, with 12 central nucleotides matching TRBD2. Input material: PBMCs. The nucleotide sequence is TGCGCCAGCAGTTACACTAGCGGGGGGTTAAATGAGCAGTTCTTC. Its amino acids are CASSYTSGGLNEQFF.